The source of this T cell receptor (beta chain) is a study of brain metastases from non-small cell lung cancer. The table came from immunoSEQ multiplex PCR; TCRdb's copy has only in-frame clones and leaves some out. The sample records about 8,000 clones, approximately 80% being singletons. Trimming took 2 bases from V and 5 from J, leaving 9 bases between them. This CDR3 region has 13 residues. Germline CDR1 is MNHNS and CDR2 is SASEGT. This chain links TRBV6-1 with TRBJ1-2; TRBD1 is a possible D gene (5 bases). The sequenced material came from primary lung tumor tissue. The clonotype comes from a donor aged 40 or older with non-small cell lung cancer. CDR3 coding DNA: TGTGCCAGCAGTGAAAGGCCAGGGTATGGCTACACCTTC. Amino acid sequence: CASSERPGYGYTF.